These 21 T cell receptor beta chains share one sample of origin, sequenced in a study of shared clonotypes between healthy human individuals. Clones were sequenced by immunoSEQ multiplex PCR, and TCRdb holds only the in-frame ones, with some missing. The table includes 2 million to 3 million clones, 93% detected once. Sequencing was done on a sample of naive CD4+ T cells from PBMCs. Regarding subset: CD45RA+ positively selected. All receptors derive from a young man in good health. Some clones in this sample may be carry-over from other donors' samples.

The CDR3 DNA reads TGTGCCAGCAGCTCACTACCCGGGGTCCAGGCCTACGAGCAGTACTTC. Amino acid sequence: CASSSLPGVQAYEQYF. The rearrangement joins TRBV7-2 to TRBJ2-7; a weak D match, TRBD2 (5 bases). The V gene's germline CDR1 is SGHTA and CDR2 FQGNSA. This CDR3 has 16 amino acids. V was cut by 4 bases and J by 2 bases, with 18 bases left in between.

J is TRBJ2-3 and V is TRBV9; D is unclear. The length of the CDR3 is 15 residues. Germline-derived CDR1 and CDR2 are SGDLS and YYNGEE. The V gene lost 0 bases and the J gene lost 0 bases, with 8 bases spanning the gap. CDR3 sequence: CASSVAGSSTDTQYF. For the CDR3, the DNA is TGTGCCAGCAGCGTAGCCGGCTCAAGCACAGATACGCAGTATTTT. The complete variable domain, with remaining parts taken from reference TRBV9 and TRBJ2-3, reads DSGVTQTPKHLITATGQRVTLRCSPRSGDLSVYWYQQSLDQGLQFLIQYYNGEERAKGNILERFSAQQFPDLHSELNLSSLELGDSALYFCASSVAGSSTDTQYFGPGTRLTVL.

The chain employs TRBV29-1 and TRBJ2-3, with 9 positions matching TRBD2. There are 17 residues in the CDR3. The V and J ends lost 3 bases and 0 bases, in that order; junction bases with no gene match: 10. Germline V CDR1 and CDR2: SQVTM, ANQGSEA. The chain's CDR3 is CSVDGPETSGSTDTQYF. CDR3 sequence (DNA): TGCAGCGTTGATGGGCCGGAAACTAGCGGGAGCACAGATACGCAGTATTTT.

The rearrangement uses TRBV19 and TRBJ1-5; TRBD1 matches at 7 bases. Germline CDR1 and CDR2: LNHDA and SQIVND (reference sequence). The CDR3 has 15 residues. Trimming removed 7 bases from V and 4 bases from J; junction bases left unmatched: 10. CDR3: CASTPSGGMNQPQHF. The DNA for the CDR3 is TGTGCCAGTACCCCCTCAGGGGGGATGAATCAGCCCCAGCATTTT.

This chain uses TRBV27 with TRBJ2-1, with 8 bases lining up with TRBD2. The germline V gene has CDR1 MNHEY and CDR2 SMNVEV (reference sequence). The ends lost 2 bases at V and 9 bases at J; junction bases unmatched: 12. The CDR3 has 16 residues. The CDR3 DNA reads as TGTGCCAGCAGTTTAACCGGGACTAGGATGTCGGCTGAGCAGTTCTTC. It encodes CASSLTGTRMSAEQFF.

The rearrangement joins TRBV11-2 to TRBJ1-1; 7 bases agree with TRBD1. Trimming took 5 bases from V and 5 from J; bases not matched to a gene: 11. In germline, CDR1 is SGHAT, CDR2 FQNNGV. CDR3 length equals 15 residues. The CDR3 DNA follows: TGTGCCAGCAGCCTCCAGGGGGAGGGTCAAACTGAAGCTTTCTTT. The encoded protein is CASSLQGEGQTEAFF.

The rearrangement joins TRBV6-5 to TRBJ2-7; tentatively, D is TRBD1 (6 bases). The germline V gene encodes CDR1 MNHEY and CDR2 SVGAGI. The V end was cut by 8 bases, the J end by 8 bases, with 13 bases between. The CDR3 covers 11 residues. CDR3 loop: CASQGTNKQYF. The CDR3, as DNA: TGTGCCAGCCAGGGGACAAATAAGCAGTACTTC.

As concerns this clone: Other DNA sequences within the sample encode an identical CDR3. V and J are TRBV5-1 and TRBJ2-3, with 7 bases aligning to TRBD2. This CDR3 contains 15 residues. Germline assignment: CDR1 SGHRS and CDR2 YFSETQ. The ends lost 4 bases at V and 2 bases at J; junction bases unmatched: 7. In DNA, the CDR3 is TGCGCCAGCAGCCGCGGGCTAGCGGACACAGATACGCAGTATTTT. The encoded protein is CASSRGLADTDTQYF.

The chain recombines TRBV7-2 with TRBJ2-5; D not certain. CDR1 and CDR2 (germline): SGHTA, FQGNSA. This CDR3 contains 14 residues. V was shortened by 1 base and J by 5 bases, with 11 bases between the two germline ends. Here the CDR3 DNA reads TGTGCCAGCAGCTTAGGGTCCATTGTGGAGACCCAGTACTTC. It yields the protein CASSLGSIVETQYF. The full variable domain, its missing parts supplied by reference TRBV7-2 and TRBJ2-5, is GAGVSQSPSNKVTEKGKDVELRCDPISGHTALYWYRQSLGQGLEFLIYFQGNSAPDKSGLPSDRFSAERTGGSVSTLTIQRTQQEDSAVYLCASSLGSIVETQYFGPGTRLLVL.

The genes are TRBV5-4 and TRBJ2-7, with 7 bases aligning to TRBD2. V dropped 0 bases and J dropped 6; count of bases not matched to a gene: 9. The V gene's germline CDR1 is SGHNT and CDR2 YYREEE (reference sequence). The CDR3 loop spans 15 amino acids. CDR3 region: CASSLAQGGSGEQYF. CDR3 nucleotides: TGTGCCAGCAGCTTGGCCCAGGGCGGGAGTGGCGAGCAGTACTTC.

CDR3 nucleotide sequence: TGTGCCAGCAGTCAGGCCCTGAGCCCCACCGGGGAGCTGTTTTTT. It encodes CASSQALSPTGELFF. This chain joins TRBV6-5 and TRBJ2-2; D call uncertain. Looked up from germline, CDR1 is MNHEY and CDR2 is SVGAGI. The CDR3 is 15 residues long. Deletions cut 5 bases from V and 4 bases from J, with 14 bases between.

The V call is TRBV7-9, the J call TRBJ2-1; D not resolved. The V end lost 3 bases, the J end lost 6 bases, and 15 bases lay between the germline ends. The CDR3 loop spans 15 amino acids. Germline CDR1 reads SEHNR; CDR2 reads FQNEAQ (reference sequence). This chain's CDR3 is CASSFINKAFNEQFF. The CDR3 bases are TGTGCCAGCAGCTTCATTAATAAAGCGTTCAATGAGCAGTTCTTC.

In this sample, this clone turned up a few times. The chain recombines TRBV7-9 with TRBJ1-1; tentatively, D is TRBD1 (6 bases). Trimming shortened V by 0 bases and J by 4 bases, and 9 bases separated the two germline ends. The germline V gene encodes CDR1 SEHNR and CDR2 FQNEAQ (reference sequence). This CDR3 spans 14 amino acids. The CDR3 nucleotides are TGTGCCAGCAGCTTAGCGGACAGCTTCACTGAAGCTTTCTTT. It is translated as CASSLADSFTEAFF.

The chain has TRBV19 and TRBJ2-1, with D possibly matching TRBD1 (6 bases). V was cut by 9 bases and J by 9 bases, with 12 bases left in between. Germline CDR1 reads LNHDA; CDR2 reads SQIVND (reference sequence). The CDR3 loop spans 11 amino acids. The CDR3 is CASRGRFEQFF. In nucleotides, the CDR3 is TGTGCCAGCAGGGGAAGGTTTGAGCAGTTCTTC.

This chain uses TRBV5-4 with TRBJ2-7; 9 bases fit TRBD1. Looked up from germline, CDR1 is SGHNT and CDR2 is YYREEE (reference sequence). The CDR3 has 15 amino acids. V gave up 4 bases and J gave up 3 bases; unmatched junction bases: 8. The chain's CDR3 is CASSTGQGGLYEQYF. DNA of the CDR3: TGTGCCAGCAGCACGGGACAGGGTGGACTCTACGAGCAGTACTTC.

The chain combines TRBV9 with TRBJ1-2; 8 bases fit TRBD1. CDR1 and CDR2 from the germline V gene are SGDLS and YYNGEE. V gave up 6 bases and J gave up 4 bases; unmatched junction bases: 11. The CDR3 extends over 15 amino acids. The DNA for the CDR3 is TGTGCCAGCACCACAAGAGGGACAGGTTCCTATGGCTACACCTTC. The encoded protein is CASTTRGTGSYGYTF.

The V gene is TRBV27, the J gene TRBJ2-1, with TRBD2 matching over 7 bases. The CDR3 totals 15 residues. The germline CDR1 and CDR2 sequences are MNHEY and SMNVEV (reference sequence). J gave up 0 bases and V 6 bases, and 5 bases lay outside the gene matches. CDR3 region: CASRGRESSYNEQFF. CDR3 sequence (DNA): TGTGCCAGCAGGGGGCGGGAGAGCTCCTACAATGAGCAGTTCTTC.

The chain is built from TRBV5-4 and TRBJ1-2, with a possible D match to TRBD1 (6 bases). Trimming cost V 1 base and J 6 bases, with 10 bases left between them. CDR1 and CDR2 from the germline V gene are SGHNT and YYREEE (reference sequence). This CDR3 region has 13 residues. CDR3 residues: CASSLRGRNGYTF. The DNA of the CDR3 is TGTGCCAGCAGCTTGCGGGGGCGAAATGGCTACACCTTC.

The rearrangement joins TRBV6-6 to TRBJ2-7; D remains ambiguous. CDR3 size: 16 residues. Germline CDR1 and CDR2: MNHNY and SVGAGI (reference sequence). V was trimmed by 2 bases and J by 0 bases, leaving 14 bases between them. CDR3 amino acids: CASSYLATLSSYEQYF. The CDR3 DNA reads as TGTGCCAGCAGTTACCTCGCCACCCTGAGCTCCTACGAGCAGTACTTC.

The count of this clone is one. The J gene is TRBJ2-2, the V gene TRBV5-1, with 10 bases identical to TRBD2. The germline gives CDR1 SGHRS, CDR2 YFSETQ. The CDR3 extends over 17 amino acids. J was trimmed by 0 bases and V by 1 base; bases with no gene match: 3. The CDR3 nucleotides are TGCGCCAGCAGCTTGCGGCTAGCGGGAGCGAACACCGGGGAGCTGTTTTTT. This codes for CASSLRLAGANTGELFF.

The rearrangement joins TRBV28 to TRBJ2-2; no firm D call. The CDR3 has 15 residues. The V end was cut by 1 base, the J end by 1 base, with 7 bases between. CDR1 is MDHEN and CDR2 is SYDVKM in the germline V gene. The CDR3 sequence: CASSLYRQNTGELFF. CDR3 DNA sequence: TGTGCCAGCAGTTTATATCGGCAGAACACCGGGGAGCTGTTTTTT.